Reported below is one TCR beta chain. Its target antigen remains unknown. No qualities accompany the bases; no much larger clone lies one base away. This sample stems from a study of OX40 agonist ivuxolimab in advanced cancers. For the wider study: The costimulatory receptor OX40 (CD134) was targeted by ivuxolimab, a fully human IgG2 agonistic monoclonal antibody. Partial responses occurred in three dose-escalation patients: two with cutaneous melanoma and one with hepatocellular carcinoma. Of the approximately 50 patients in dose escalation, around 19 had hepatocellular carcinoma, about 15 had melanoma, 9 had renal cell carcinoma and 9 had head and neck cancer. Intravenous ivuxolimab was administered to patients every 2 weeks at six dose levels: 0.01, 0.1, 0.3, 1.5, 3 and 10 mg/kg. Patients were allowed to have had prior anti-PD-1, anti-PD-L1 or anti-CTLA-4 therapy, and more than 35% of the dose-escalation patients had been treated with checkpoint inhibitors. The monotherapy dose-escalation portion (N of about 50 patients) of the phase I ivuxolimab trial is reported in the paper. The dose-escalation cohort was almost 85% male with a mean age of approximately 60 years, ranging from roughly 20 to 80. Peripheral TCRbeta sequencing was intended to test whether TCR sequence diversity was altered and clonal T-cell expansion was caused by ivuxolimab. Overall study outcomes, separate from this receptor: At doses from 0.1 to 3.0 mg/kg, clonal expansion was seen in both CD4+ and CD8+ blood T cells between baseline and week 6. The antigen specificity of the peripheral T cells that underwent clonal expansion was not determined. Low levels of normalized T-cell clonal expansion were also seen in some nonresponding patients. After ivuxolimab, expanded clones were on average more numerous among CD8+ T cells than among CD4+ T cells. In partial responders in the 0.1-3.0 mg/kg groups, normalized peripheral clonal expansion was found to be among the lowest, especially among CD8+ T cells.

The CDR3, from cysteine to phenylalanine, totals 14 residues. Just the 42-base CDR3 DNA is kept, in frame starting at base 1. Here V drops 6 bases and J drops 1 base, and the junction holds 5 bases not matched to any gene. CDR1 and CDR2 are drawn from the germline V gene: MGHDK, SYGVNS. Genomic DNA was isolated from the sorted cells so that the TCRbeta CDR3 region could be sequenced. The immunoSEQ Assay was used for sequencing of TCRbeta CDR3 regions. What TCRdb holds here is the immuneACCESS table cut down to in-frame rearrangements. Part of the clones is not present; checked against another copy, under half of the missing clones reflect an unresolved V gene, and the others are unexplained. Counted in this sample were tens of thousands of clones; roughly four fifths of them appeared once. The ten largest clones represent around 1.7% of the sample. The trial excluded patients who had a history of autoimmune disease or were on systemic immunosuppression. In every dose cohort, peripheral blood was drawn for TCR sequencing at baseline, cycle 4 day 1, and cycle 7 day 1. The samples were drawn from a first-in-human, open-label, multicenter phase I dose-escalation trial of ivuxolimab. Adults with locally advanced or metastatic head and neck squamous cell, hepatocellular, melanoma or renal cell carcinoma were enrolled in the trial. Before TCR sequencing, CD4+ T cells and CD8+ T cells were sorted from peripheral blood as separate populations.

The material sequenced was CD4+ or CD8+ T cells sorted from blood, taken in a trial of the OX40 agonist ivuxolimab. This receptor was identified in an adult with an advanced solid tumor such as melanoma, head and neck, liver or kidney cancer. This sequence uses TRBV25-1 and TRBJ2-7, and TRBD2 matches 8 of the central bases. The CDR3 in this case is CASRRGGLSYEQYF. The nucleotide sequence is given as TGTGCCAGCAGACGGGGGGGATTGTCCTACGAGCAGTACTTC.